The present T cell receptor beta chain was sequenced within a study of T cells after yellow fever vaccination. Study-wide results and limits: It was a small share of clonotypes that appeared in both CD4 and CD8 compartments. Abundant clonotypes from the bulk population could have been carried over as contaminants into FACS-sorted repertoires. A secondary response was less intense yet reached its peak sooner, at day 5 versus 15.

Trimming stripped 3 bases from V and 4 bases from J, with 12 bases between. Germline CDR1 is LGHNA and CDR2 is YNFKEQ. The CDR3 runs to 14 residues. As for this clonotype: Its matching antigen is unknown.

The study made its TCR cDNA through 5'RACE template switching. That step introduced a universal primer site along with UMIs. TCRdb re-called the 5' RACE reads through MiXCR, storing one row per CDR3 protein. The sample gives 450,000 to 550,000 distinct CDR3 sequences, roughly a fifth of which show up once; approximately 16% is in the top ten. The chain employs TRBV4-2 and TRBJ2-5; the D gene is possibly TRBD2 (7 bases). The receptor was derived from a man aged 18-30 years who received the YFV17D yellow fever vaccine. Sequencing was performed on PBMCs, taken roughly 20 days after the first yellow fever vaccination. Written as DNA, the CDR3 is TGTGCCAGCAGCCATAGGGGGGGTGGAGAGACCCAGTACTTC. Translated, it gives CASSHRGGGETQYF.